This TCR beta chain is drawn from a study of blood T cell repertoires in COVID-19. Study in general: Italy, Spain and the United States were the sources of the convalescent and acute COVID-19 samples.

Germline V gene data show CDR1 as SGHTA and CDR2 as FQGNSA. Trimming pared 5 bases from V and 3 bases from J, leaving 15 bases between. The length of the CDR3 is 15 residues. Original processing methods: Researchers report that nucleated cell counts were estimated from reference gene primer amplification. Some clones are missing from TCRdb's copy, which holds only in-frame ones; the method was immunoSEQ multiplex PCR. V, J and clone size reflect that table, while D and trimming were determined from the DNA. The sample shows around 250,000 clones, approximately 90% of them seen only once. The TCR sequence derives from a woman between 35 and 50 years old with acute COVID-19. The chain joins TRBV7-2 to TRBJ2-3; the D is unclear. The sequencing sample was made of PBMCs or T cells enriched from blood (not recorded which). The CDR3 nucleotides read TGTGCCAGCAGCCCTCAAGCACGAGGTACAGATACGCAGTATTTT. Translating it yields CASSPQARGTDTQYF.